This passage covers 7 T cell receptor beta chains from one sample sequenced in a study of CD8 T cells in ankylosing spondylitis (dated 2017 in TCRdb). The library was prepared using 5' RACE. The data were produced on an Illumina HiSeq 2500. The raw public data were reprocessed by TCRdb itself: fastp quality trimming at Q25, MiXCR clonotype calling, in-frame beta chains only. Each entry merges the rows of one CDR3 protein and shows their most common DNA and genes. The table for this sample lists about 150,000 distinct CDR3 sequences; roughly 6.6% of them were counted only once. The top ten constitute 9.5% to 15% of the sample. The sequenced sample consisted of blood, either unsorted or a sorted T cell fraction (not recorded which). These receptors were obtained from a female donor with ankylosing spondylitis or in good health (not recorded which).

This clonotype has ten or more counts. The gene calls are TRBV7-2 and TRBJ1-1; 7 positions match TRBD1. The CDR3 covers 14 residues. The V gene end was trimmed by 5 bases and the J gene end by 6 bases; junction bases not matched to a gene: 9. Germline V CDR1 and CDR2: SGHTA, FQGNSA. CDR3 sequence: CASSSRQGGSEAFF. CDR3 bases: TGTGCCAGCAGCAGCAGACAGGGCGGGTCTGAAGCTTTCTTT.

There are many counts of this clonotype. V usage is TRBV25-1 and J usage is TRBJ1-2; the D gene is possibly TRBD1 (5 bases). Deletions cut 3 bases from V and 8 bases from J, with 13 bases between. The germline CDR1 and CDR2 sequences are MGHDK and SYGVNS. CDR3 length equals 13 residues. The CDR3 DNA is TGTGCCAGCAGTGACGCCGACAGCTCAGGCTACACCTTC. Protein sequence: CASSDADSSGYTF.

This clonotype was recorded at least ten times. The rearrangement joins TRBV4-1 to TRBJ1-4, with TRBD1 as a possible D gene (5 bases). The CDR3 sequence is 15 residues long. Trimming cost V 1 base and J 8 bases, with 14 bases left between them. Germline-derived CDR1 and CDR2 are MGHRA and YSYEKL. CDR3 sequence: CASSQGTPDREKLFF. In DNA, the CDR3 is TGCGCCAGCAGCCAAGGGACACCGGATCGAGAAAAACTGTTTTTT.

The rearrangement uses TRBV20-1 and TRBJ2-7; the D gene is possibly TRBD1 (7 bases). V lost 4 bases and J 7 bases, leaving 14 bases between the germline ends. From germline, CDR1 is DFQATT and CDR2 SNEGSKA (reference sequence). The CDR3 loop spans 12 amino acids. The CDR3 spells CSANQGGGEQYF. The DNA for the CDR3 is TGCAGTGCTAACCAGGGGGGAGGTGAGCAGTACTTC.

This clonotype showed up many times. V gene TRBV12-3 or TRBV12-4 combines with J gene TRBJ2-1, with TRBD2 matching 10 bases. The CDR3 spans 16 residues. V lost 5 bases, J lost 2 bases, and 6 bases stayed unmatched. In DNA, the CDR3 is TGTGCCAGCAGTCCCCGGGGACTAGCGCCCTACAATGAGCAGTTCTTC. Residues: CASSPRGLAPYNEQFF.

The sample holds a few counts of this clonotype. The chain recombines TRBV7-9 with TRBJ1-1; the D is unclear. V lost 5 bases, J lost 1 base, and 14 bases lay in between. The germline CDR1 and CDR2 sequences are SEHNR and FQNEAQ (reference sequence). The CDR3 consists of 15 residues. CDR3 sequence: CASSPGDGPNTEAFF. The CDR3, as DNA: TGTGCCAGCAGCCCAGGAGACGGACCGAACACTGAAGCTTTCTTT. The whole variable domain, filled in from reference TRBV7-9 and TRBJ1-1, reads DTGVSQNPRHKITKRGQNVTFRCDPISEHNRLYWYRQTLGQGPEFLTYFQNEAQLEKSRLLSDRFSAERPKGSFSTLEIQRTEQGDSAMYLCASSPGDGPNTEAFFGQGTRLTVV.

This clonotype was detected ten times or more. The chain uses TRBV20-1 and TRBJ1-5; 8 bases agree with TRBD1. With 5 bases clipped from V and 7 bases from J, the junction kept 10 bases outside the gene matches. The germline gives CDR1 DFQATT, CDR2 SNEGSKA (reference sequence). The CDR3 spans 14 residues. The CDR3 DNA reads TGCAGTGCTGGCCGACAGGGGATTCGGCAGCCCCAGCATTTT. Translating it yields CSAGRQGIRQPQHF.